These 11 T cell receptor beta chains were all obtained from the same sample, sequenced in a study of OX40 agonist ivuxolimab in advanced cancers. Generated by immunoSEQ multiplex PCR, the TCRdb table keeps only in-frame clones and is missing some. This sample has around 63,000 clones; approximately 80% occur once, and the top ten carry approximately 5.1%. This sample comprised CD4+ or CD8+ T cells sorted from blood, obtained in a trial of the OX40 agonist ivuxolimab. Source of these receptors: an adult with an advanced solid tumor such as melanoma, head and neck, liver or kidney cancer.

The DNA for the CDR3 is TGTGCCAGTAGGCCCCGTTCGGCGGGGTCTAATGAAAAACTGTTTTTT. Its protein is CASRPRSAGSNEKLFF. The chain uses TRBV19 and TRBJ1-4; D unresolved. The germline V gene has CDR1 LNHDA and CDR2 SQIVND (reference sequence). Trimming stripped 6 bases from V and 3 bases from J, with 17 bases between. This CDR3 spans 16 amino acids.

The chain employs TRBV5-4 and TRBJ2-1, with D possibly being TRBD2 (5 bases). The CDR3 contains 13 residues. The V gene's germline CDR1 is SGHNT and CDR2 YYREEE (reference sequence). Trimming left V 4 bases short and J 2 bases short, with 7 bases between. In DNA, the CDR3 is TGTGCCAGCAGCCCGAGGGCCTACAATGAGCAGTTCTTC. Its protein is CASSPRAYNEQFF.

This rearrangement joins TRBV19 to TRBJ1-2; TRBD1 aligns across 9 bases. Germline CDR1 is LNHDA and CDR2 is SQIVND (reference sequence). The CDR3 totals 14 residues. V shed 1 base, J shed 5 bases, and the junction held 2 bases outside the gene matches. CDR3 nucleotide sequence: TGTGCCAGTAGTATAGCGGACAGGGGATATGGCTACACCTTC. Its translation: CASSIADRGYGYTF.

The V and J genes are TRBV6-5 and TRBJ2-7; 9 nucleotides align to TRBD1. Germline trimming cut 6 bases from V and 3 bases from J; bases unmatched to any gene: 9. Germline V CDR1 and CDR2: MNHEY, SVGAGI. CDR3 length: 15 amino acids. As DNA, the CDR3 is TGTGCCAGCAGACGCCGGGGACAGGGAATCTACGAGCAGTACTTC. Its translation: CASRRRGQGIYEQYF.

The chain has TRBV11-3 and TRBJ2-1; 8 bases match TRBD1. CDR3 length equals 18 residues. V lost 3 bases and J lost 7; bases outside the gene matches: 17. The germline V gene has CDR1 SGHNT and CDR2 YENEEA. This CDR3 is CASSFPIAGQGERNEQFF. CDR3 DNA: TGTGCCAGCAGCTTCCCCATCGCCGGACAGGGTGAGAGGAATGAGCAGTTCTTC.

The CDR3 loop reads CASSSQGGEQYF. DNA of the CDR3: TGTGCCAGCAGCTCTCAGGGGGGCGAGCAGTACTTC. The chain joins TRBV11-1 to TRBJ2-7; a weak D match, TRBD1 (7 bases). Per the germline V gene, CDR1 is SGHAT and CDR2 is FQDESV (reference sequence). CDR3 length: 12 amino acids. V lost 4 bases, J lost 6 bases, and 10 bases lay in between.

This chain links TRBV4-3 with TRBJ2-5; D perhaps matches TRBD1 (6 bases). Germline V gene lookup returns CDR1 LGHNA and CDR2 YSLEER. The V end lost 0 bases, the J end lost 2 bases, and 7 bases lay between the germline ends. The CDR3 runs to 14 residues. The chain's CDR3 is CASSQDGQQETQYF. The CDR3 DNA sequence: TGCGCCAGCAGCCAAGATGGACAGCAAGAGACCCAGTACTTC.

The V and J genes are TRBV2 and TRBJ2-7; TRBD2 is a possible D gene (6 bases). The CDR3 has 13 residues. CDR1 and CDR2 (germline): SNHLY, FYNNEI. Trimming left V 3 bases short and J 3 bases short, with 9 bases between. CDR3 amino acids: CASSELGGYEQYV. DNA of the CDR3: TGTGCCAGCAGTGAGCTGGGGGGCTACGAGCAGTACGTC.

The chain carries TRBV5-6 and TRBJ2-4; D gene uncertain. Trimming shortened V by 0 bases and J by 0 bases, and 10 bases separated the two germline ends. The germline gives CDR1 SGHDT, CDR2 YYEEEE. This CDR3 is 16 amino acids long. CDR3 DNA sequence: TGTGCCAGCAGCTTGGGCTCTAGGGTAGCCAAAAACATTCAGTACTTC. Its translation is CASSLGSRVAKNIQYF.

V usage is TRBV15 and J usage is TRBJ1-1, with a possible D match to TRBD1 (5 bases). Per germline, CDR1 LNHNV and CDR2 YYDKDF (reference sequence). The CDR3 is 15 residues long. V lost 0 bases and J lost 4, with 12 bases in between. The CDR3 loop is CATSRDREGATEAFF. The CDR3 bases are TGTGCCACCAGCAGAGATCGAGAAGGGGCCACTGAAGCTTTCTTT.

V and J are TRBV27 and TRBJ1-5, with D hard to call. Deletions cut 1 base from V and 3 bases from J, with 10 bases between. The CDR3 has 15 amino acids. The V gene's germline CDR1 is MNHEY and CDR2 SMNVEV (reference sequence). The CDR3, as DNA: TGTGCCAGCAGTTTATGGTTCGGGAACAATCAGCCCCAGCATTTT. Amino acid sequence: CASSLWFGNNQPQHF.